What follows are 20 T cell receptor beta chains derived from one specimen sequenced in a study of T cell responses to AZD1222 COVID-19 vaccine. Profiled with immunoSEQ multiplex PCR; TCRdb holds only in-frame clones, not every one. The sample comprises 150,000 to 160,000 clones, less than 90% of which are singletons, and around 3.2% rests with the top ten. The sequences come from peripheral blood, collected on day 0 of AZD1222 vaccination. The receptor source for this set is an adult in good health.

The V gene is TRBV5-6, the J gene TRBJ1-1, with no clear D. The CDR3 consists of 14 residues. Germline V gene data show CDR1 as SGHDT and CDR2 as YYEEEE. The V and J ends lost 0 bases and 1 base respectively, with 7 bases between them. CDR3 sequence: CASSLEEGNTEAFF. DNA for the CDR3: TGTGCCAGCAGCTTGGAGGAAGGGAACACTGAAGCTTTCTTT.

The gene calls are TRBV10-2 and TRBJ1-1, with 10 positions matching TRBD1. After removal of 6 bases from V and 4 bases from J, the junction contained 8 bases not matched to a gene. In germline, CDR1 is WSHSY, CDR2 SAAADI. The CDR3 runs 15 residues. CDR3 nucleotide sequence: TGCGCCAGCAGGGCCGGGACAGGGGAGCGCACTGAAGCTTTCTTT. This sequence encodes CASRAGTGERTEAFF.

The chain employs TRBV6-5 and TRBJ2-5; 11 positions agree with TRBD2. Trimming took 7 bases from V and 6 from J; bases not matched to a gene: 7. The CDR3 sequence is 14 residues long. Germline loops: CDR1 MNHEY, CDR2 SVGAGI. The CDR3 nucleotides read TGTGCCAGCACTAGACTAGCGGGGATGCAGACCCAGTACTTC. Its protein is CASTRLAGMQTQYF.

The chain combines TRBV28 with TRBJ2-7; 9 bases are shared with TRBD1. Trimming removed 5 bases from V and 2 bases from J; junction bases left unmatched: 7. This CDR3 is built from 15 residues. Germline assignment: CDR1 MDHEN and CDR2 SYDVKM. The CDR3 protein is CASSPPGQGTYEQYF. The CDR3 coding sequence is TGTGCCAGCAGTCCGCCGGGACAGGGCACCTACGAGCAGTACTTC.

This chain links TRBV3-1 (or the pseudogene TRBV3-2) with TRBJ1-1; possible D gene TRBD1, 6 bases. The CDR3 contains 14 residues. The V end was cut by 2 bases, the J end by 1 base, with 8 bases between. Germline-derived CDR1 and CDR2 are LGHDT and YNNKEL (reference sequence). The CDR3 DNA is TGTGCCAGCAGCCAATGGACAGAGAACACTGAAGCTTTCTTT. It is translated as CASSQWTENTEAFF.

The chain links TRBV4-3 to TRBJ1-4; D is possibly TRBD1 (5 bases). Trimming shortened V by 4 bases and J by 4 bases, and 16 bases separated the two germline ends. The CDR3 runs 16 residues. Germline CDR1 is LGHNA and CDR2 is YSLEER. The chain's CDR3 is CASSPTGGAHNEKLFF. CDR3 nucleotide sequence: TGCGCCAGCAGCCCAACGGGAGGGGCCCATAATGAAAAACTGTTTTTT.

Details on this clone: The junction departs from germline at one end; a sequencing error may be responsible. The rearrangement links TRBV5-1 to TRBJ2-1; D is perhaps TRBD1 (6 bases). CDR1 and CDR2 from the germline V gene are SGHRS and YFSETQ. The length of the CDR3 is 15 residues. Written as DNA, the CDR3 is TGCGCCAGCAGGTTGGACAGCAGCTCCTACAATGAGCAGTTCTTC. Amino acids: CASRLDSSSYNEQFF. Full variable domain (remainder filled in from reference TRBV5-1 and TRBJ2-1): KAGVTQTPRYLIKTRGQQVTLSCSPISGHRSVSWYQQTPGQGLQFLFEYFSETQRNKGNFPGRFSGRQFSNSRSEMNVSTLELGDSALYLCASRLDSSSYNEQFFGPGTRLTVL.

The CDR3 region is CASSPTTAYYEQYF. CDR3 DNA: TGTGCCAGCAGCCCCACGACGGCCTACTACGAGCAGTACTTC. The V gene is TRBV7-8, the J gene TRBJ2-7; no definite D call. This CDR3 region has 14 residues. V lost 5 bases to trimming and J lost 3 bases, with 14 bases between them. From germline, CDR1 is SGHVS and CDR2 FQNEAQ.

The chain links TRBV29-1 to TRBJ1-1, with 10 positions matching TRBD1. CDR3 length: 14 amino acids. CDR1 SQVTM and CDR2 ANQGSEA come from the germline V gene. V lost 5 bases, J lost 4 bases, and 7 bases stayed unmatched. The DNA of the CDR3 is TGCAGCGTTCCCCCCTGGGACAGGGGCACTGAAGCTTTCTTT. Translating gives CSVPPWDRGTEAFF.

This chain connects TRBV6-5 to TRBJ2-3; 9 bases match TRBD2. The V gene's germline CDR1 is MNHEY and CDR2 SVGAGI. The V gene end was trimmed by 6 bases and the J gene end by 3 bases; junction bases not matched to a gene: 7. The CDR3 sequence is 15 residues long. CDR3 nucleotide sequence: TGTGCCAGCAGAGAGGGGCTAGCGGGGACAGATACGCAGTATTTT. Translating gives CASREGLAGTDTQYF.

The V and J genes are TRBV28 and TRBJ1-1, with 7 nucleotides matching TRBD1. The V and J ends lost 2 bases and 3 bases, in that order; junction bases with no gene match: 12. The germline V gene has CDR1 MDHEN and CDR2 SYDVKM. The CDR3 sequence is 17 residues long. The CDR3 loop is CASSLDRVFMPDTEAFF. The DNA for the CDR3 is TGTGCCAGCAGTTTAGACAGGGTGTTCATGCCGGACACTGAAGCTTTCTTT.

This chain joins TRBV9 and TRBJ2-7; 7 bases fit TRBD2. The CDR3 extends over 15 amino acids. Germline lookup yields CDR1 SGDLS and CDR2 YYNGEE. With V trimmed by 0 bases and J by 3 bases, 6 bases remained unmatched. The chain's CDR3 is CASSVDPSGIYEQYF. CDR3 DNA: TGTGCCAGCAGCGTAGACCCTAGCGGAATCTACGAGCAGTACTTC.

The CDR3 DNA is TGCAGTGGGCAGCTGAACACTGAAGCTTTCTTT. Its translation: CSGQLNTEAFF. The genes are TRBV20-1 and TRBJ1-1; D gene uncertain. Germline V gives CDR1 DFQATT, CDR2 SNEGSKA (reference sequence). V lost 7 bases, J lost 0 bases, and 6 bases lay in between. This CDR3 contains 11 residues.

The gene calls are TRBV6-5 and TRBJ2-3; the D call may be TRBD1 or TRBD2 (5 bases each). CDR3 length: 12 residues. The ends were cut back, 4 bases at V and 9 bases at J, with 11 bases in the middle. From germline, CDR1 is MNHEY and CDR2 SVGAGI. For the CDR3, the DNA is TGTGCCAGCAGTTCGGGGACGGGAACGCAGTATTTT. Translating gives CASSSGTGTQYF.

The V and J genes are TRBV9 and TRBJ1-2; D is perhaps TRBD1 (5 bases). The CDR3 is 14 residues long. V gave up 3 bases and J gave up 2 bases, with 11 bases separating them. Germline V lookup: CDR1 SGDLS, CDR2 YYNGEE. The CDR3 spells CASSGRGRNYGYTF. CDR3 DNA sequence: TGTGCCAGCAGCGGAAGGGGACGGAACTATGGCTACACCTTC.

The CDR3 region has the DNA TGCGCCAGCAGCTCCTCGGGACCCTTCTACGAGCAGTACTTC. Its translation: CASSSSGPFYEQYF. V and J are TRBV5-1 and TRBJ2-7; D assignment may be TRBD1 or TRBD2 (5 bases each). This CDR3 comprises 14 residues. Between the trimmed V and J ends, which lost 3 bases and 3 bases, there was a span of 13 bases. The germline gives CDR1 SGHRS, CDR2 YFSETQ.

In its sample, this clone was seen once. The V call is TRBV19, the J call TRBJ1-1, with TRBD1 matching 8 bases. CDR3 size: 15 residues. Trimming took 6 bases from V and 1 from J; bases not matched to a gene: 7. Germline V gene sequence: CDR1 LNHDA, CDR2 SQIVND (reference sequence). Here the CDR3 DNA reads TGTGCCAGTAGGGGAGGGGACAGGAGGAACACTGAAGCTTTCTTT. It encodes CASRGGDRRNTEAFF.

This clone has more than one count but fewer than ten. V usage is TRBV2 and J usage is TRBJ1-1; maybe TRBD1 (5 bases). CDR1 and CDR2 (germline): SNHLY, FYNNEI. The CDR3 contains 17 residues. V was shortened by 2 bases and J by 0 bases, with 16 bases between the two germline ends. The CDR3 DNA follows: TGTGCCAGCAGTGAACGAGGGCAGGGCATCATGAACACTGAAGCTTTCTTT. Residues: CASSERGQGIMNTEAFF.

The gene calls are TRBV7-7 and TRBJ2-2, with 8 bases that match TRBD2. The trim removed 1 base at V and 6 bases at J, leaving 4 bases unmatched. The germline CDR1 and CDR2 sequences are SSHAT and FNYEAQ (reference sequence). This CDR3 has 15 amino acids. The CDR3 DNA is TGTGCCAGCAGCTTAGTCGGGGGGGCACCCGGGGAGCTGTTTTTT. Translating gives CASSLVGGAPGELFF.

The chain is built from TRBV5-4 and TRBJ1-2; 7 bases align to TRBD1. CDR1 is SGHNT, CDR2 YYREEE, per germline (reference sequence). CDR3 length: 14 amino acids. V gave up 0 bases and J gave up 9 bases; unmatched junction bases: 8. The CDR3 DNA follows: TGTGCCAGCAGCTTGGGCGGAGGGGGCTCTCGCTACACCTTC. It translates to CASSLGGGGSRYTF. Variable domain in full (rest from reference TRBV5-4 and TRBJ1-2): ETGVTQSPTHLIKTRGQQVTLRCSSQSGHNTVSWYQQALGQGPQFIFQYYREEENGRGNFPPRFSGLQFPNYSSELNVNALELDDSALYLCASSLGGGGSRYTFGSGTRLTVV.